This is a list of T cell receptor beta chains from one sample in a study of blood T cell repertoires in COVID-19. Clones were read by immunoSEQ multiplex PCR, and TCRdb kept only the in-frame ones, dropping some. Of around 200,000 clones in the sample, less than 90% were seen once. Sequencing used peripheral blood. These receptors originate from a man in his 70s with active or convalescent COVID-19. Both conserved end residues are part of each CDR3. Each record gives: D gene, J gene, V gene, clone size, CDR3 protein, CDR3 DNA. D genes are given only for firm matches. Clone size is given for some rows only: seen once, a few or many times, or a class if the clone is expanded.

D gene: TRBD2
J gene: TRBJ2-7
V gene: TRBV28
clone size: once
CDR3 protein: CASSTGTSGRPYEQYF
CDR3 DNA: TGTGCCAGCAGTACCGGGACTAGCGGGAGACCTTACGAGCAGTACTTC

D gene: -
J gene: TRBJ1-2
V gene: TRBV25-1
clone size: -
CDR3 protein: CASRPSGNYGYTF
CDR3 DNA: TGTGCCAGCAGGCCCTCAGGGAACTATGGCTACACCTTC

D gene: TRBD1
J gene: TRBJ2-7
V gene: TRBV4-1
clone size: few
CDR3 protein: CASSQNRGYEQYF
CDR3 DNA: TGCGCCAGCAGCCAAAACAGGGGCTACGAGCAGTACTTC

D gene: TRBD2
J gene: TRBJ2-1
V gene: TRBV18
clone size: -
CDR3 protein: CASSRRTREGNEQFF
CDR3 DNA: TGTGCCAGCTCACGCAGGACGAGGGAGGGGAATGAGCAGTTCTTC

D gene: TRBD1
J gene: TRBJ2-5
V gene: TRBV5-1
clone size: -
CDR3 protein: CASNRQGMGETQYF
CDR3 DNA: TGCGCCAGCAACAGACAGGGTATGGGTGAGACCCAGTACTTC

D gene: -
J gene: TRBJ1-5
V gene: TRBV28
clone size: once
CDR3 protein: CASSFTYRNQPQHF
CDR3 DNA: TGTGCCAGCAGTTTCACTTATCGCAATCAGCCCCAGCATTTT

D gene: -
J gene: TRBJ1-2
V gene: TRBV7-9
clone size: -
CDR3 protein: CASSLAHPAYTF
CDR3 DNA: TGTGCCAGCAGCTTAGCACACCCTGCCTACACCTTC

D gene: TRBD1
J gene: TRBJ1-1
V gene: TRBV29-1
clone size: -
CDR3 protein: CSVEDPGLQGASTEAFF
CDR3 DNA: TGCAGCGTTGAAGATCCTGGCCTACAGGGGGCGAGCACTGAAGCTTTCTTT

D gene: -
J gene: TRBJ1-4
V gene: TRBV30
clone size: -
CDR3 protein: CALQGPATNEKLFF
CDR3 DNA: TGTGCCTTACAGGGCCCGGCAACTAATGAAAAACTGTTTTTT

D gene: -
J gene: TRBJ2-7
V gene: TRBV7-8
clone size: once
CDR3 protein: CASSLGQTTYEQYF
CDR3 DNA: TGTGCCAGCAGCTTAGGGCAGACAACCTACGAGCAGTACTTC

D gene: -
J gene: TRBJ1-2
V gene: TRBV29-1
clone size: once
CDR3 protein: CSVYIRSDYGYTF
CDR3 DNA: TGCAGCGTTTATATCAGGTCAGACTATGGCTACACCTTC

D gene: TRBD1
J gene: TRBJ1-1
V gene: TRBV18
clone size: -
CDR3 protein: CASSTDRANTEAFF
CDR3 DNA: TGTGCCAGCTCAACCGACAGGGCGAACACTGAAGCTTTCTTT

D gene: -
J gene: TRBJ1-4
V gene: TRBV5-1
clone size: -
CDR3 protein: CASSLGKTGATNEKLFF
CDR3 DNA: TGCGCCAGCAGCTTGGGTAAGACGGGAGCAACTAATGAAAAACTGTTTTTT

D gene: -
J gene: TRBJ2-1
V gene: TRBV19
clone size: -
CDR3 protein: CASSLGARYNEQFF
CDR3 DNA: TGTGCCAGTAGTTTGGGGGCGCGGTACAATGAGCAGTTCTTC

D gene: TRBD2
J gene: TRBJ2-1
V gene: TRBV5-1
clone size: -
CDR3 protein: CASSTIIPGLAGGPPYNEQFF
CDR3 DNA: TGCGCCAGCAGCACAATAATACCGGGACTAGCGGGAGGCCCACCCTACAATGAGCAGTTCTTC

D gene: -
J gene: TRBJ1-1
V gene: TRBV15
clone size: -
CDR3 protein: CATSRGREGTEAFF
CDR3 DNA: TGTGCCACCAGCAGAGGTAGGGAGGGCACTGAAGCTTTCTTT

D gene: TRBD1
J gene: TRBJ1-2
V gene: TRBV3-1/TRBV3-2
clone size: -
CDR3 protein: CASSFSGQGYHGYTF
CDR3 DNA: TGTGCCAGCAGCTTCTCGGGACAGGGGTACCATGGCTACACCTTC

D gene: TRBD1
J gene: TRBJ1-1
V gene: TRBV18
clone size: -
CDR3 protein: CASSPPGGLNTEAFF
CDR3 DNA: TGTGCCAGCTCACCACCAGGGGGCCTGAACACTGAAGCTTTCTTT

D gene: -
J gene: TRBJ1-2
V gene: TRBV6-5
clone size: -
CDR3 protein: CASSYPGSLAFTF
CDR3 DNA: TGTGCCAGCAGTTACCCTGGGAGTCTCGCATTCACCTTC

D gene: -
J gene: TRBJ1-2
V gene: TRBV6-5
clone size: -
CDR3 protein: CASSTDTVYGYTF
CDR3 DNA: TGTGCCAGCAGCACCGACACGGTCTATGGCTACACCTTC

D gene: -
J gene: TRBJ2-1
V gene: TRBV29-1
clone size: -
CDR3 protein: CSAPGWDSYNEQFF
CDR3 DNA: TGCAGCGCCCCAGGGTGGGATTCCTACAATGAGCAGTTCTTC

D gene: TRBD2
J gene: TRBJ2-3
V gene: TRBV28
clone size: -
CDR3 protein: CASSFPPGGPDTQYF
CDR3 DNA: TGTGCCAGCAGTTTCCCTCCGGGGGGGCCAGATACGCAGTATTTT

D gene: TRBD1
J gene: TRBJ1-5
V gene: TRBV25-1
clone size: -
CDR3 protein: CATHAGTGAGGNQPQHF
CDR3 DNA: TGTGCCACCCACGCCGGGACAGGGGCCGGGGGCAATCAGCCCCAGCATTTT

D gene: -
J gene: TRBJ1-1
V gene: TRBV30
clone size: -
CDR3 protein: CASGEGLEAFF
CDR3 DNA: TGTGCCTCGGGGGAGGGGCTTGAAGCTTTCTTT

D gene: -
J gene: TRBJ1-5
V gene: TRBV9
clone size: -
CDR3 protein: CASSVGQNSNQPQHF
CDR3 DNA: TGTGCCAGCAGCGTAGGACAGAATAGCAATCAGCCCCAGCATTTT

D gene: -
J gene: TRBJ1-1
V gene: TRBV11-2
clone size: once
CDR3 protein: CASSKGQGNTEAFF
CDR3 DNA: TGTGCCAGCAGCAAGGGCCAGGGCAACACTGAAGCTTTCTTT

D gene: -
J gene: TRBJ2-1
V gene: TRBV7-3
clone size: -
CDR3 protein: CASSSVGVSYNEQFF
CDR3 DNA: TGTGCCAGCAGCTCTGTCGGGGTCTCCTACAATGAGCAGTTCTTC

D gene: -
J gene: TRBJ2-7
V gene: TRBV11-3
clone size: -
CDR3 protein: CASSLDRGAEQYF
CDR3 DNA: TGTGCCAGCAGCTTAGATCGGGGGGCCGAGCAGTACTTC

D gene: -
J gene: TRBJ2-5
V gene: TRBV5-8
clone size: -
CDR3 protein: CASTIAPNQETQYF
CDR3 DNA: TGTGCCAGCACTATAGCCCCGAACCAAGAGACCCAGTACTTC

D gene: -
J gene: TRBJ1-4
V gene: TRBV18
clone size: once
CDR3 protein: CASSPDKGKEKLFF
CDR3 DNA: TGTGCCAGCTCACCGGACAAGGGGAAAGAAAAACTGTTTTTT

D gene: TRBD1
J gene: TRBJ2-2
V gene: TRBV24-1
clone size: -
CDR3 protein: CATSGQGVTGELFF
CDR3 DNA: TGTGCCACCAGTGGGCAGGGGGTAACCGGGGAGCTGTTTTTT

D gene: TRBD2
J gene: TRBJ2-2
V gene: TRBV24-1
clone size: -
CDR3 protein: CATSDFLAGAHGELFF
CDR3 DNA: TGTGCCACCAGTGATTTCCTAGCGGGAGCCCACGGGGAGCTGTTTTTT

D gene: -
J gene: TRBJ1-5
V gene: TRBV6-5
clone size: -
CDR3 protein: CASSAPGIRNQPQHF
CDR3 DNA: TGTGCCAGCTCGGCCCCAGGGATCCGCAATCAGCCCCAGCATTTT

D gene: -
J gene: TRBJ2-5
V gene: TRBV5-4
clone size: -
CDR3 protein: CASSPRGYSETQYF
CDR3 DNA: TGTGCCAGCAGCCCGAGGGGGTATTCGGAGACCCAGTACTTC

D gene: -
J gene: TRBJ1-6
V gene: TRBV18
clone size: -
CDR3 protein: CASSSARVGSPLHF
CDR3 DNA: TGTGCCAGCTCATCAGCCAGGGTCGGTTCACCCCTCCACTTT

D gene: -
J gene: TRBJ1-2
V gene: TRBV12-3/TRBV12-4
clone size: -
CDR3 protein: CASSLRVGYGYTF
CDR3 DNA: TGTGCCAGCAGTTTACGGGTGGGCTATGGCTACACCTTC

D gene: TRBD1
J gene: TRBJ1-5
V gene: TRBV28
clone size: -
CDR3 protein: CASYGQGVSSNQPQHF
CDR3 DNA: TGTGCCAGCTATGGACAGGGTGTGTCGAGCAATCAGCCCCAGCATTTT

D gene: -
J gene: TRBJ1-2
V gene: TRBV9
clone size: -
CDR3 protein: CASSVGYEIGYTF
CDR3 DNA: TGTGCCAGCAGCGTAGGGTACGAGATTGGCTACACCTTC

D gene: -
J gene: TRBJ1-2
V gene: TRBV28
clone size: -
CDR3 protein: CASSLGGSNYGYTF
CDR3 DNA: TGTGCCAGCAGTTTAGGAGGATCAAACTATGGCTACACCTTC

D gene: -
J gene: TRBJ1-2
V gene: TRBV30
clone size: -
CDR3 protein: CAREGVLGGYTF
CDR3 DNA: TGTGCCCGGGAGGGGGTCCTCGGTGGCTACACCTTC

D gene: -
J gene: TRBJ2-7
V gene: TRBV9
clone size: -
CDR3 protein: CASSVGIFYEQYF
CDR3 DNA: TGTGCCAGCAGCGTCGGGATATTCTACGAGCAGTACTTC